The clone carrying this T cell receptor (beta chain) was seen only a few times. The CDR3 is made up of 15 amino acids. CDR1 SGHVS and CDR2 FQNEAQ come from the germline V gene. The V segment lost 1 base and the J segment 5 bases; nucleotides outside the gene matches: 6. The data originate from a study of blood T cell repertoires in COVID-19. Study summary: COVID-19 samples from acute and convalescent phases originated in the United States, Italy and Spain. T cells, B-cell-depleted T cells, or PBMCs supplied cDNA or gDNA.

In the authors' methods: Amplifying reference gene primers gave estimates of nucleated cell counts. The protocol was immunoSEQ multiplex PCR, while the TCRdb copy is restricted to in-frame clones and leaves out a portion. V, J and clone size were drawn from that table, and D and trimming were deduced from the DNA. Here the sample spans under 150,000 clones, 65% to 80% being singletons. The chain carries TRBV7-8 and TRBJ1-2, with TRBD1 matching 8 bases. This TCR came from an older man with acute or convalescent COVID-19. The sequenced sample consisted of peripheral blood. The CDR3 loop is CASSLVRTGIYGYTF. The CDR3 region has the DNA TGTGCCAGCAGCTTAGTTAGGACAGGGATTTATGGCTACACCTTC. The full variable domain, with the rest looked up from reference TRBV7-8 and TRBJ1-2, is GAGVSQSPRYKVAKRGQDVALRCDPISGHVSLFWYQQALGQGPEFLTYFQNEAQLDKSGLPSDRFFAERPEGSVSTLKIQRTQQEDSAVYLCASSLVRTGIYGYTFGSGTRLTVV.